This T cell receptor (beta chain) is drawn from a study of blood T cells in healthy people across ages. Notes on the study in general: More naive CD4+ cells and higher diversity marked long-lived donors relative to aged donors. Age brought a roughly linear fall in TCR beta diversity measured per million T cells. Observed TCR beta diversity showed a strong correlation with the percentage of naive T cells as measured by flow cytometry.

CDR1 SGHDT and CDR2 YYEEEE come from the germline V gene. The CDR3 sequence is 15 residues long. The ends were cut back, 0 bases at V and 1 base at J, with 9 bases in the middle. Through a sample-barcoded 5' primer and a J-beta primer mix, a second PCR was run for roughly 7 to 11 cycles. TCRdb recomputed calls from the 5' RACE reads with MiXCR, one row per CDR3 protein. Of about 1.5 million distinct CDR3 sequences listed, 40% to 45% were seen once; the top ten hold about 3.8%. Each donor supplied approximately 10 milliliters of peripheral blood. Comments on this clonotype: Its antigen is not identified.

This sequence originates from a woman aged 18 to 35 in good health. Sequencing was done on a sample of blood. J is TRBJ2-3 and V is TRBV5-6; no clear D gene. The CDR3, as DNA: TGTGCCAGCAGCTTGGGACCGGAGCGCACAGATACGCAGTATTTT. Translation: CASSLGPERTDTQYF.